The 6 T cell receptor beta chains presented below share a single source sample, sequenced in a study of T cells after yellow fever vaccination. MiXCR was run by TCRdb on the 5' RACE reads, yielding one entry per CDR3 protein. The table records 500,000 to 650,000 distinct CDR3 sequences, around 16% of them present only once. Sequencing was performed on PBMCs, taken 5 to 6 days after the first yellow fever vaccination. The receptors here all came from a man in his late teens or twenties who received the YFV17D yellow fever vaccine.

DNA for the CDR3: TGTGCCAGCAGCGACGGGACTGCGAGCTCCTACGAGCAGTACGTC. Translating it yields CASSDGTASSYEQYV. The V and J genes are TRBV5-6 and TRBJ2-7; D might be TRBD2 (6 bases). In germline, CDR1 is SGHDT, CDR2 YYEEEE. This CDR3 is built from 15 residues. V lost 4 bases and J 0 bases, leaving 14 bases between the germline ends.

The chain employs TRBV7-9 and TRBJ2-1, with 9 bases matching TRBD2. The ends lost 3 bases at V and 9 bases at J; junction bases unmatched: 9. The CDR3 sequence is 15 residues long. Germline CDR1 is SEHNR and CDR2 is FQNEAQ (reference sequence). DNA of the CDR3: TGTGCCAGCAGCTTGATTGGCGGGGGGGCCGGTGAGCAGTTCTTC. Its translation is CASSLIGGGAGEQFF.

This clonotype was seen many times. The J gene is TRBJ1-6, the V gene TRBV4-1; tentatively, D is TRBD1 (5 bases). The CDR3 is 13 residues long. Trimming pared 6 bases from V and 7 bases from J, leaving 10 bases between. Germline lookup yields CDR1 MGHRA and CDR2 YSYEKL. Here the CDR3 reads CASSGTGNSPLHF. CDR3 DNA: TGCGCCAGCAGTGGGACGGGAAATTCACCCCTCCACTTT.

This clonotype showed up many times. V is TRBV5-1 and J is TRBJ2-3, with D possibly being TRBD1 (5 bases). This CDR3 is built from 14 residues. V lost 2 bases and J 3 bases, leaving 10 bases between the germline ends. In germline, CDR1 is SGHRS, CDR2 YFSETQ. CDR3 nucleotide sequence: TGCGCCAGCAGCTTTAGACAGCTAACAGATACGCAGTATTTT. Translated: CASSFRQLTDTQYF.

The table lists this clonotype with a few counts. The CDR3 spells CASTSFRGGIEQFF. CDR3 nucleotides: TGTGCCAGCACCTCCTTCCGGGGGGGCATTGAGCAGTTCTTC. The chain is built from TRBV6-1 and TRBJ2-1; 8 bases are shared with TRBD2. This CDR3 is built from 14 residues. With 7 bases clipped from V and 9 bases from J, the junction kept 11 bases outside the gene matches. The germline gives CDR1 MNHNS, CDR2 SASEGT.

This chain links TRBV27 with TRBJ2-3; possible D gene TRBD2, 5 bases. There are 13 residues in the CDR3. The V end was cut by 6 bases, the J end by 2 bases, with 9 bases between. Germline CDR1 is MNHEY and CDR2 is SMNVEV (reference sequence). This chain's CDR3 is CASRDFSTDTQYF. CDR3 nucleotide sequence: TGTGCCAGCAGGGACTTCTCCACAGATACGCAGTATTTT.